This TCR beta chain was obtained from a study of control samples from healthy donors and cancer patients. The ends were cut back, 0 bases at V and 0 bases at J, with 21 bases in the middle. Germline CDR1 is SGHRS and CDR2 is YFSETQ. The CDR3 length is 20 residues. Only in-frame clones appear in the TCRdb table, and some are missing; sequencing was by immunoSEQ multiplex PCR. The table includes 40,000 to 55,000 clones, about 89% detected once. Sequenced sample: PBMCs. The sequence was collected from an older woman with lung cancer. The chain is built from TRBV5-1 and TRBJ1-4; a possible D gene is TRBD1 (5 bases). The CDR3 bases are TGCGCCAGCAGCTTGGGACATACGGGACGGATCTTTGCAACTAATGAAAAACTGTTTTTT. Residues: CASSLGHTGRIFATNEKLFF.